Each of the 23 T cell receptor beta chains below was sequenced from the same sample in a study of T cell responses to AZD1222 COVID-19 vaccine (dated by TCRdb to the early 2020s). Libraries were made using the immunoSEQ multiplex PCR assay. Held by TCRdb, this immuneACCESS table contains in-frame sequences only and omits some clones. Under half of the omission traces to an unresolved V gene where checked; the cause of the rest is unknown. A total of about 140,000 clones appear in this sample, over 85% of them only once. The ten top clones hold roughly 5% of the sample. The time point tag for this specimen amounts to: baseline before first vaccination. The starting material was peripheral blood, obtained on day 0 of AZD1222 vaccination. Every receptor here comes from an adult in good health.

J is TRBJ2-4 and V is TRBV28, with D hard to call. Trimming removed 3 bases at V and 2 bases at J, with 8 bases between. There are 14 residues in the CDR3. Germline V gives CDR1 MDHEN, CDR2 SYDVKM. CDR3 sequence reads: CASSLRGSKNIQYF. CDR3 sequence (DNA): TGTGCCAGCAGTTTGCGTGGATCCAAAAACATTCAGTACTTC.

The chain couples TRBV4-2 to TRBJ2-3; 10 nucleotides match TRBD2. Germline V gene data show CDR1 as LGHNA and CDR2 as YNFKEQ. CDR3 length: 19 residues. J lost 5 bases, V lost 3 bases, and 17 bases had no gene match. The CDR3 region is CASSHPPGASGGARDTQYF. The CDR3, as DNA: TGTGCCAGCAGCCACCCCCCCGGGGCTAGCGGGGGCGCAAGAGATACGCAGTATTTT.

The chain combines TRBV18 with TRBJ2-4; 7 nucleotides match TRBD1. There are 15 residues in the CDR3. Germline V gene sequence: CDR1 KGHSH, CDR2 LQKENI. J gave up 0 bases and V 5 bases, and 4 bases lay outside the gene matches. The CDR3 coding sequence is TGTGCCAGCTCAGGACAGGTGGTAGCCAAAAACATTCAGTACTTC. Residues: CASSGQVVAKNIQYF. The full variable domain, in which reference TRBV18 and TRBJ2-4 provide the parts outside the CDR3, is NAGVMQNPRHLVRRRGQEARLRCSPMKGHSHVYWYRQLPEEGLKFMVYLQKENIIDESGMPKERFSAEFPKEGPSILRIQQVVRGDSAAYFCASSGQVVAKNIQYFGAGTRLSVL.

The chain links TRBV29-1 to TRBJ1-2; TRBD1 matches 10 bases. From germline, CDR1 is SQVTM and CDR2 ANQGSEA. The CDR3 sequence is 14 residues long. The CDR3 loop reads CAQTGGASGYGYTF. DNA of the CDR3: TGCGCACAGACAGGGGGCGCGAGTGGCTATGGCTACACCTTC.

This chain connects TRBV28 to TRBJ2-3; TRBD2 agrees at 7 bases. CDR1 MDHEN and CDR2 SYDVKM come from the germline V gene. The CDR3 is made up of 13 amino acids. The trim removed 6 bases at V and 2 bases at J, leaving 2 bases unmatched. DNA of the CDR3: TGTGCCAGCAGGCGGGGGAACACAGATACGCAGTATTTT. Amino acids: CASRRGNTDTQYF.

V is TRBV6-6 and J is TRBJ1-6, with 7 bases lining up with TRBD1. CDR3 length: 15 residues. Germline values: CDR1 MNHNY, CDR2 SVGAGI (reference sequence). V shed 2 bases, J shed 9 bases, and the junction held 7 bases outside the gene matches. The CDR3 bases are TGTGCCAGCAGTTACAACGTCCAGGGGGGTTCACCCCTCCACTTT. The encoded protein is CASSYNVQGGSPLHF.

The CDR3 sequence: CASSDFAAGGGGKLFF. The DNA of the CDR3 is TGTGCCAGCAGCGATTTCGCGGCGGGGGGCGGCGGAAAACTGTTTTTT. This sequence joins TRBV5-4 and TRBJ1-4, with D possibly TRBD1 on 6 matching bases. The CDR3 consists of 16 residues. The V end was cut by 4 bases, the J end by 10 bases, with 23 bases between. CDR1 is SGHNT, CDR2 YYREEE, per germline (reference sequence).

The chain has TRBV20-1 and TRBJ2-5; perhaps TRBD2 as D (6 bases). The CDR3 spans 13 residues. In germline, CDR1 is DFQATT, CDR2 SNEGSKA (reference sequence). With 3 bases removed from V and 5 bases from J, the gap between germline ends came to 13 bases. The CDR3 bases are TGCAGTGCTAGTTGGACTACCACGGAGACCCAGTACTTC. It encodes CSASWTTTETQYF.

The CDR3 reads CASSEGISGRQETQYF. CDR3 DNA: TGTGCCAGCAGTGAAGGGATTAGCGGGAGGCAAGAGACCCAGTACTTC. The chain carries TRBV6-1 and TRBJ2-5; 10 bases line up with TRBD2. This CDR3 region has 16 residues. From germline, CDR1 is MNHNS and CDR2 SASEGT. V lost 1 base, J lost 2 bases, and 4 bases stayed unmatched.

The rearrangement joins TRBV7-9 to TRBJ1-1; D unresolved. This CDR3 comprises 15 residues. The V end was cut by 5 bases, the J end by 1 base, with 14 bases between. CDR1 and CDR2 from the germline V gene are SEHNR and FQNEAQ (reference sequence). The CDR3 is CASSKGAGENTEAFF. CDR3 nucleotides: TGTGCCAGCAGCAAAGGAGCAGGCGAGAACACTGAAGCTTTCTTT.

This chain connects TRBV12-3 or TRBV12-4 to TRBJ2-7; D unclear. The CDR3 has 13 residues. Trimming shortened V by 4 bases and J by 2 bases, and 9 bases separated the two germline ends. For the CDR3, the DNA is TGTGCCAGCAGTTCGCCCTCGACCTACGAGCAGTACTTC. Amino acids: CASSSPSTYEQYF.

The rearrangement uses TRBV5-1 and TRBJ1-4; D remains unclear. The CDR3 contains 15 residues. V gave up 0 bases and J gave up 5 bases, with 11 bases separating them. The germline CDR1 and CDR2 sequences are SGHRS and YFSETQ. Written as DNA, the CDR3 is TGCGCCAGCAGCTTGGAACCCAACCCCAATGAAAAACTGTTTTTT. Encoded protein: CASSLEPNPNEKLFF. Filled out from reference TRBV5-1 and TRBJ1-4, the complete variable domain reads KAGVTQTPRYLIKTRGQQVTLSCSPISGHRSVSWYQQTPGQGLQFLFEYFSETQRNKGNFPGRFSGRQFSNSRSEMNVSTLELGDSALYLCASSLEPNPNEKLFFGSGTQLSVL.

The V and J genes are TRBV6-6 and TRBJ2-7; the match to TRBD2 covers 8 bases. This CDR3 spans 15 amino acids. V shed 2 bases, J shed 7 bases, and the junction held 10 bases outside the gene matches. In germline, CDR1 is MNHNY, CDR2 SVGAGI (reference sequence). In nucleotides, the CDR3 is TGTGCCAGCAGTTACCCGGGGGGGTCCTCCTCGGAGCAGTACTTC. This translates into CASSYPGGSSSEQYF.

The chain combines TRBV18 with TRBJ2-4; D is unresolved. V dropped 2 bases and J dropped 3 bases, with 8 bases sitting between them. CDR3 size: 14 residues. Germline V gene lookup returns CDR1 KGHSH and CDR2 LQKENI. CDR3 coding DNA: TGTGCCAGCTCACCAACGGTTAGCAAAAACATTCAGTACTTC. Its protein product is CASSPTVSKNIQYF.

This sequence joins TRBV11-2 and TRBJ2-7, with 7 bases fitting TRBD1. CDR3 length: 17 residues. The trim removed 5 bases at V and 3 bases at J, leaving 16 bases unmatched. Germline values: CDR1 SGHAT, CDR2 FQNNGV. The CDR3 bases are TGTGCCAGCAGCCGCACCGGTGCTCTACAGGGGTACTACGAGCAGTACTTC. Its protein product is CASSRTGALQGYYEQYF.

The chain recombines TRBV5-4 with TRBJ2-1; 8 positions agree with TRBD1. Germline CDR1 is SGHNT and CDR2 is YYREEE (reference sequence). This CDR3 comprises 14 residues. V dropped 3 bases and J dropped 4; count of bases not matched to a gene: 3. As DNA, the CDR3 is TGTGCCAGCAGCTCGCGACAGGGGTACAATGAGCAGTTCTTC. Its translation is CASSSRQGYNEQFF.

This clone was recorded only once. This chain connects TRBV29-1 to TRBJ1-1, with TRBD1 identical over 8 bases. V lost 7 bases and J lost 10; bases outside the gene matches: 17. Germline V gives CDR1 SQVTM, CDR2 ANQGSEA. This CDR3 spans 14 amino acids. CDR3 protein: CSAFEPDRGPGAFF. The CDR3 nucleotides are TGCAGCGCCTTCGAACCAGACAGGGGACCCGGAGCTTTCTTT. The full variable domain, rest sourced from reference TRBV29-1 and TRBJ1-1, is SAVISQKPSRDICQRGTSLTIQCQVDSQVTMMFWYRQQPGQSLTLIATANQGSEATYESGFVIDKFPISRPNLTFSTLTVSNMSPEDSSIYLCSAFEPDRGPGAFFGQGTRLTVV.

The rearrangement uses TRBV2 and TRBJ1-6; D is unresolved. Between the trimmed V and J ends, which lost 3 bases and 9 bases, there was a span of 9 bases. This CDR3 has 13 residues. The germline CDR1 and CDR2 sequences are SNHLY and FYNNEI. As DNA, the CDR3 is TGTGCCAGCAGTGACCAGGAGGGTTCACCCCTCCACTTT. It is translated as CASSDQEGSPLHF.

The V and J genes are TRBV18 and TRBJ2-1; 7 bases match TRBD1. Germline V gene data show CDR1 as KGHSH and CDR2 as LQKENI. The CDR3 length is 18 residues. V shed 6 bases and J 0 bases; nucleotides not matched to a gene: 14. CDR3 nucleotide sequence: TGTGCCAGCTCTCTCGTATCACAGGGGAAGCACTCCTACAATGAGCAGTTCTTC. Translating it yields CASSLVSQGKHSYNEQFF.

The chain carries TRBV2 and TRBJ1-5; D not resolved. V shed 6 bases and J shed 4 bases, with 10 bases lying between them. CDR1 and CDR2 (germline): SNHLY, FYNNEI. The CDR3 loop spans 13 amino acids. CDR3 loop: CASSPLENQPQHF. The CDR3 DNA is TGTGCCAGCAGCCCCCTCGAGAATCAGCCCCAGCATTTT.

The CDR3 DNA is TGTGCCAGCAGCTCCCTGCTAGCGGGGGGAGGGGCTACGCAGTATTTT. It is translated as CASSSLLAGGGATQYF. This chain connects TRBV7-2 to TRBJ2-3; the match to TRBD2 covers 11 bases. The CDR3 loop spans 16 amino acids. Looked up from germline, CDR1 is SGHTA and CDR2 is FQGNSA. Trimming took 4 bases from V and 8 from J; bases not matched to a gene: 11.

The gene calls are TRBV5-1 and TRBJ1-2; tentative D call: TRBD1 (5 bases). V shed 2 bases and J shed 4 bases, with 9 bases lying between them. Per the germline V gene, CDR1 is SGHRS and CDR2 is YFSETQ. The CDR3 totals 13 residues. CDR3 residues: CASSFDSPYGYTF. DNA for the CDR3: TGCGCCAGCAGCTTTGACAGCCCCTATGGCTACACCTTC.

This chain joins TRBV5-1 and TRBJ2-5; D is unresolved. The CDR3 length is 16 residues. Germline loops: CDR1 SGHRS, CDR2 YFSETQ. V was clipped by 0 bases and J by 5 bases, with 17 bases between them. CDR3 nucleotides: TGCGCCAGCAGCTTGGCCGCAAACACGGGCAGCGAGACCCAGTACTTC. Translating gives CASSLAANTGSETQYF.